The source of this TCR beta chain is a study of cytomegalovirus exposure and HLA in healthy donors. As to this clone: Its antigen is undetermined.

PCR involved 60 Vbeta and 13 Jbeta primers. Clones were sequenced by immunoSEQ multiplex PCR, and TCRdb holds only the in-frame ones, with some missing. The data contain roughly 150,000 clones, roughly 80% of them singletons. Germline assignment: CDR1 SGHRS and CDR2 YFSETQ. V gave up 3 bases and J gave up 2 bases, with 8 bases separating them. The CDR3 contains 13 residues. The study's findings and limits: Rarity held for most TCR sequences, but there were some public TCRs that occurred in many donors. TCR beta chains numbering roughly 150 were designated cytomegalovirus-associated.

The source of this sequence is a male donor in good health and CMV-seronegative. The chain employs TRBV5-1 and TRBJ2-5; perhaps TRBD1 as D (6 bases). The sample taken for sequencing was PBMCs. CDR3 amino acids: CASSYGQQETQYF. CDR3 nucleotide sequence: TGCGCCAGCAGCTATGGACAGCAAGAGACCCAGTACTTC.